One and the same sample provided the 16 T cell receptor beta chains below, sequenced in a study of neurological immune-mediated disorders. Sample time point: longitudinal time-point 2. TCRdb re-called the 5' RACE reads through MiXCR, storing one row per CDR3 protein. The table has under 100,000 distinct CDR3 sequences, roughly 13% seen once; the top ten hold roughly 4.8%. The sample was PBMCs. The receptors come from a female donor with HTLV-1-associated myelopathy (HAM/TSP).

This clonotype was observed many times. The chain joins TRBV6-5 to TRBJ2-7; 10 bases are a match to TRBD1. Germline-derived CDR1 and CDR2 are MNHEY and SVGAGI. V trimming: 2 bases; J trimming: 5 bases; junction bases outside the gene matches: 6. The CDR3 spans 15 residues. CDR3 sequence: CASSYRDRGVHEQYF. The CDR3 DNA reads TGTGCCAGCAGTTACCGGGACAGGGGAGTCCACGAGCAGTACTTC.

This clonotype was detected ten times or more. V usage is TRBV7-3 and J usage is TRBJ2-2; D is ambiguous. V shed 3 bases and J shed 2 bases, with 13 bases lying between them. This CDR3 has 16 amino acids. From germline, CDR1 is SGHTA and CDR2 FQGTGA. The DNA of the CDR3 is TGTGCCAGCAGCTTCACAAAGGGTGTTAACACCGGGGAGCTGTTTTTT. Translating it yields CASSFTKGVNTGELFF.

This clonotype showed up many times. The chain employs TRBV5-1 and TRBJ1-3; tentatively, D is TRBD1 (5 bases). CDR3 length equals 15 residues. The V and J ends lost 0 bases and 3 bases respectively, with 10 bases between them. Germline assignment: CDR1 SGHRS and CDR2 YFSETQ. In nucleotides, the CDR3 is TGCGCCAGCAGCTTGGGGGGCACCCTTGGAAACACCATATATTTT. It codes for CASSLGGTLGNTIYF.

V gene TRBV7-8 combines with J gene TRBJ2-7; D could derive from TRBD1 or TRBD2 (6 bases each). Trimming removed 2 bases at V and 5 bases at J, with 22 bases between. There are 17 residues in the CDR3. CDR1 SGHVS and CDR2 FQNEAQ come from the germline V gene. The CDR3 nucleotides read TGTGCCAGCAGCTTAACCCACGGGGGCAGGGGCTTCCACGAGCAGTACTTC. It encodes CASSLTHGGRGFHEQYF.

This clonotype was seen only a few times. V is TRBV6-1 and J is TRBJ2-2; 10 bases are a match to TRBD1. V shed 3 bases, J shed 4 bases, and the junction held 5 bases outside the gene matches. This CDR3 has 16 amino acids. Germline V gene lookup returns CDR1 MNHNS and CDR2 SASEGT. The CDR3 nucleotides are TGTGCCAGCAGTGACATAGGGACAGGGGCCACCGGGGAGCTGTTTTTT. As protein: CASSDIGTGATGELFF.

The sample holds many counts of this clonotype. V usage is TRBV5-1 and J usage is TRBJ2-1; 8 bases map to TRBD1. The ends lost 1 base at V and 4 bases at J; junction bases unmatched: 4. The CDR3 consists of 15 residues. Germline V gene data show CDR1 as SGHRS and CDR2 as YFSETQ. CDR3: CASSLTGGRYNEQFF. CDR3 DNA: TGCGCCAGCAGCTTGACAGGGGGAAGATACAATGAGCAGTTCTTC.

This clonotype was counted a few times. The chain combines TRBV7-8 with TRBJ1-5; 8 bases are a match to TRBD1. This CDR3 region has 17 residues. Germline V gene sequence: CDR1 SGHVS, CDR2 FQNEAQ. J was trimmed by 1 base and V by 3 bases; bases with no gene match: 8. The CDR3 DNA sequence: TGTGCCAGCAGCTTCCGAGACAGGGGATCGAGCAATCAGCCCCAGCATTTT. The encoded protein is CASSFRDRGSSNQPQHF.

This clonotype was detected ten times or more. CDR3 loop: CASSFPDRVGYTF. The CDR3 coding sequence is TGTGCCAGCAGCTTCCCGGACAGGGTAGGCTACACCTTC. This sequence joins TRBV7-9 and TRBJ1-2, with 8 bases identical to TRBD1. V shed 3 bases and J 8 bases; nucleotides not matched to a gene: 5. This CDR3 region has 13 residues. Germline values: CDR1 SEHNR, CDR2 FQNEAQ (reference sequence).

The chain couples TRBV7-2 to TRBJ1-6, with D perhaps TRBD1 (6 bases). The CDR3 contains 16 residues. The V gene lost 3 bases and the J gene lost 7 bases, with 16 bases spanning the gap. CDR1 is SGHTA, CDR2 FQGNSA, per germline. The CDR3: CASSLRTVGQNSPLHF. CDR3 coding DNA: TGTGCCAGCAGCTTGAGGACAGTGGGTCAAAATTCACCCCTCCACTTT. Together with reference TRBV7-2 and TRBJ1-6, the CDR3 gives the full variable domain: GAGVSQSPSNKVTEKGKDVELRCDPISGHTALYWYRQSLGQGLEFLIYFQGNSAPDKSGLPSDRFSAERTGGSVSTLTIQRTQQEDSAVYLCASSLRTVGQNSPLHFGNGTRLTVT.

This clonotype has just a few counts. The chain couples TRBV28 to TRBJ2-3; a weak D match, TRBD2 (6 bases). The ends were cut back, 3 bases at V and 1 base at J, with 17 bases in the middle. Germline CDR1 reads MDHEN; CDR2 reads SYDVKM. The CDR3 loop spans 17 amino acids. CDR3 residues: CASSFPSRGLGTDTQYF. The CDR3 nucleotides read TGTGCCAGCAGTTTCCCTTCCCGGGGGTTGGGCACAGATACGCAGTATTTT. Full variable domain (remainder filled in from reference TRBV28 and TRBJ2-3): DVKVTQSSRYLVKRTGEKVFLECVQDMDHENMFWYRQDPGLGLRLIYFSYDVKMKEKGDIPEGYSVSREKKERFSLILESASTNQTSMYLCASSFPSRGLGTDTQYFGPGTRLTVL.

This clonotype has ten or more counts. The chain uses TRBV7-3 and TRBJ2-3; 9 nucleotides match TRBD2. The ends lost 4 bases at V and 4 bases at J; junction bases unmatched: 6. This CDR3 contains 15 residues. CDR1 SGHTA and CDR2 FQGTGA come from the germline V gene. CDR3 in amino acids: CASSSSGAGPDTQYF. For the CDR3, the DNA is TGTGCCAGCAGCTCTAGCGGGGCCGGTCCAGATACGCAGTATTTT.

Regarding this clonotype: One junction end disagrees with the germline gene, perhaps due to a read error. The chain carries TRBV7-9 and TRBJ2-7, with a possible D match to TRBD1 (5 bases). This CDR3 spans 20 amino acids. Germline values: CDR1 SEHNR, CDR2 FQNEAQ (reference sequence). CDR3 sequence: CVSSFSKGQGLAGRTYEQYF. In DNA, the CDR3 is TGTGTCAGCAGCTTTAGTAAGGGGCAGGGTTTGGCCGGACGTACCTACGAGCAGTACTTC. Complete variable domain (other parts from reference TRBV7-9 and TRBJ2-7): DTGVSQNPRHKITKRGQNVTFRCDPISEHNRLYWYRQTLGQGPEFLTYFQNEAQLEKSRLLSDRFSAERPKGSFSTLEIQRTEQGDSAMYLCVSSFSKGQGLAGRTYEQYFGPGTRLTVT.

The CDR3 is CASSTRMGGFAYEQYF. CDR3 bases: TGTGCCAGCAGTACCCGAATGGGGGGGTTTGCCTACGAGCAGTACTTC. This sequence joins TRBV6-2 or TRBV6-3 and TRBJ2-7; TRBD2 matches 7 bases. Per germline, CDR1 MNHEY and CDR2 SVGEGT. CDR3 length: 16 amino acids. V shed 5 bases, J shed 2 bases, and the junction held 12 bases outside the gene matches.

This clonotype came up many times. This chain connects TRBV28 to TRBJ1-3, with D perhaps matching TRBD1 (6 bases). The ends were cut back, 3 bases at V and 5 bases at J, with 14 bases in the middle. This CDR3 has 15 residues. In germline, CDR1 is MDHEN, CDR2 SYDVKM. The CDR3 bases are TGTGCCAGCAGTTTGGTACAGGGTAGTAGAAACACCATATATTTT. Translation: CASSLVQGSRNTIYF.

This clonotype was seen many times. This sequence joins TRBV4-1 and TRBJ2-3; D gene unclear. There are 14 residues in the CDR3. Germline V gene sequence: CDR1 MGHRA, CDR2 YSYEKL. V gave up 1 base and J gave up 2 bases, with 7 bases separating them. The CDR3 DNA reads TGCGCCAGCAGCCAAGGAAGCCCCACAGATACGCAGTATTTT. Its protein product is CASSQGSPTDTQYF.

There are many counts of this clonotype. The chain links TRBV20-1 to TRBJ1-6, with D perhaps TRBD1 (5 bases). Germline V gene data show CDR1 as DFQATT and CDR2 as SNEGSKA (reference sequence). There are 12 residues in the CDR3. Trimming took off 5 bases at V and 10 bases at J, with 12 bases between the two ends. The CDR3 loop reads CSAEAGESPLHF. CDR3 DNA sequence: TGCAGTGCTGAGGCGGGGGAATCACCCCTCCACTTT.